A single sample gave rise to the 24 T cell receptor beta chains below, sequenced in a study of blood T cell repertoires in COVID-19. Repertoires were generated with immunoSEQ multiplex PCR, while TCRdb's copy carries only in-frame clones and drops some. The data hold 150,000 to 200,000 clones, with approximately 87% observed a single time. Sequencing used peripheral blood. These TCRs come from a woman in her sixties or seventies with acute or convalescent COVID-19.

V is TRBV3-1 (or the pseudogene TRBV3-2) and J is TRBJ2-7; 11 bases fit TRBD2. CDR1 and CDR2 from the germline V gene are LGHDT and YNNKEL (reference sequence). J was trimmed by 2 bases and V by 3 bases; bases with no gene match: 0. The CDR3 extends over 14 amino acids. The DNA for the CDR3 is TGTGCCAGCAGCCATAGCGGGGGGGCCTACGAGCAGTACTTC. It specifies CASSHSGGAYEQYF.

This clone occurred once. The J gene is TRBJ1-3, the V gene TRBV18, with 7 positions matching TRBD1. The CDR3 loop spans 16 amino acids. J gave up 0 bases and V 2 bases, and 4 bases lay outside the gene matches. Germline V CDR1 and CDR2: KGHSH, LQKENI. This chain's CDR3 is CASSPAGGPSGNTIYF. In nucleotides, the CDR3 is TGTGCCAGCTCACCAGCAGGGGGTCCCTCTGGAAACACCATATATTTT.

The rearrangement joins TRBV18 to TRBJ1-5; D possibly corresponds to TRBD1 (5 bases). The germline CDR1 and CDR2 sequences are KGHSH and LQKENI. The V and J ends lost 3 bases and 10 bases respectively, with 16 bases between them. The CDR3 runs 14 residues. CDR3 DNA sequence: TGTGCCAGCTCACCCCGAGAGGTTCAGGGACCCCAGCATTTT. Amino acids: CASSPREVQGPQHF.

The rearrangement uses TRBV18 and TRBJ2-5; possibly TRBD2 for D (5 bases). V was trimmed by 4 bases and J by 5 bases, leaving 11 bases between them. Germline V gene data show CDR1 as KGHSH and CDR2 as LQKENI. The CDR3 runs to 13 residues. CDR3 sequence reads: CASSHPRGETQYF. CDR3 bases: TGTGCCAGCTCACACCCCCGCGGGGAGACCCAGTACTTC.

The chain links TRBV27 to TRBJ1-5; tentative D call: TRBD1 (6 bases). CDR3 length: 14 residues. The V end was cut by 3 bases, the J end by 2 bases, with 8 bases between. CDR1 is MNHEY and CDR2 is SMNVEV in the germline V gene (reference sequence). The CDR3 loop is CASSLGTRNQPQHF. The CDR3 DNA is TGTGCCAGCAGTTTGGGGACACGCAATCAGCCCCAGCATTTT.

The chain recombines TRBV28 with TRBJ2-1, with 13 bases fitting TRBD2. V dropped 6 bases and J dropped 12; count of bases not matched to a gene: 8. The CDR3 contains 14 residues. CDR1 is MDHEN, CDR2 SYDVKM, per germline. The CDR3 nucleotides are TGTGCCAGCAGGTCGGGACTAGCGGGACGGATGCAGTTCTTC. It encodes CASRSGLAGRMQFF.

The V and J genes are TRBV19 and TRBJ1-5, with 8 bases matching TRBD1. J was trimmed by 0 bases and V by 5 bases; bases with no gene match: 9. Germline V CDR1 and CDR2: LNHDA, SQIVND (reference sequence). CDR3 length equals 17 residues. This CDR3 is CASSGQGALYSNQPQHF. CDR3 coding DNA: TGTGCCAGTAGTGGTCAGGGGGCCCTTTATAGCAATCAGCCCCAGCATTTT.

This clone came up once. The rearrangement links TRBV3-1 (or the pseudogene TRBV3-2) to TRBJ2-1; 7 bases match TRBD1. CDR1 and CDR2 from the germline V gene are LGHDT and YNNKEL (reference sequence). The CDR3 consists of 13 residues. V was pared by 2 bases and J by 13 bases, with 8 bases of the junction left unmatched. CDR3 in DNA: TGTGCCAGCAGCCAACAGACAGGGCCCAAACAGTTCTTC. Translation gives CASSQQTGPKQFF.

The chain employs TRBV4-1 and TRBJ1-1, with D uncertain. Trimming took off 1 base at V and 0 bases at J, with 9 bases between the two ends. The CDR3 runs 15 residues. Germline V gene lookup returns CDR1 MGHRA and CDR2 YSYEKL. The CDR3 DNA reads TGCGCCAGCAGCCAAGTCGCAACAATGAACACTGAAGCTTTCTTT. Translating gives CASSQVATMNTEAFF.

This clone came up a few times. The CDR3 nucleotides read TGTGCCAGCAGTGCGCCATACAGGGCTCTAGCCAAAAACATTCAGTACTTC. Protein sequence: CASSAPYRALAKNIQYF. This sequence joins TRBV7-9 and TRBJ2-4, with D perhaps matching TRBD1 (6 bases). Looked up from germline, CDR1 is SEHNR and CDR2 is FQNEAQ (reference sequence). Trimming left V 6 bases short and J 0 bases short, with 18 bases between. This CDR3 comprises 17 residues.

This clone appeared once. This chain joins TRBV10-1 and TRBJ2-2; D unclear. The CDR3 contains 12 residues. V shed 3 bases and J shed 8 bases, with 7 bases lying between them. From germline, CDR1 is WNHNN and CDR2 SYGVQD (reference sequence). CDR3 residues: CASSELRGELFF. CDR3 in DNA: TGCGCCAGCAGTGAACTTCGGGGGGAGCTGTTTTTT.

A remark on this clone: Other DNA sequences in the sample encode the same CDR3. This chain joins TRBV29-1 and TRBJ2-7; perhaps TRBD2 as D (6 bases). V was pared by 3 bases and J by 0 bases, with 6 bases between. The length of the CDR3 is 12 residues. Looked up from germline, CDR1 is SQVTM and CDR2 is ANQGSEA. CDR3 DNA: TGCAGCGTTGAGCGGGGCTCCTACGAGCAGTACTTC. This codes for CSVERGSYEQYF.

The chain recombines TRBV7-2 with TRBJ2-1; 11 nucleotides align to TRBD2. With 1 base clipped from V and 5 bases from J, the junction kept 1 base outside the gene matches. The CDR3 extends over 15 amino acids. Germline V gene sequence: CDR1 SGHTA, CDR2 FQGNSA. The CDR3 nucleotides are TGTGCCAGCAGCTTAGGACTAGCGGGAAACAATGAGCAGTTCTTC. Translation: CASSLGLAGNNEQFF.

The rearrangement links TRBV19 to TRBJ1-5; 8 bases are shared with TRBD1. Germline values: CDR1 LNHDA, CDR2 SQIVND (reference sequence). Unmatched junction bases numbered 6, after V lost 5 bases and J lost 3 bases. This CDR3 region has 15 residues. The CDR3 here is CASSSGTGYNQPQHF. In DNA, the CDR3 is TGTGCCAGTAGTTCGGGGACAGGTTACAATCAGCCCCAGCATTTT.

The rearrangement uses TRBV4-1 and TRBJ1-1, with D perhaps TRBD1 (5 bases). Per germline, CDR1 MGHRA and CDR2 YSYEKL. Trimming shortened V by 2 bases and J by 5 bases, and 9 bases separated the two germline ends. The CDR3 contains 13 residues. CDR3 nucleotide sequence: TGCGCCAGCAGCCAAAAGGGGCATACTGAAGCTTTCTTT. Translation gives CASSQKGHTEAFF.

This chain links TRBV28 with TRBJ1-3; maybe TRBD1 (6 bases). The V gene's germline CDR1 is MDHEN and CDR2 SYDVKM. The V and J ends lost 7 bases and 5 bases respectively, with 12 bases between them. The CDR3 is made up of 13 amino acids. This CDR3 is CASNLGGRNTIYF. The CDR3 region has the DNA TGTGCCAGCAATCTAGGGGGTAGAAACACCATATATTTT.

The sample holds a few counts of this clone. The chain's CDR3 is CASKQNTGELFF. For the CDR3, the DNA is TGTGCCAGTAAACAGAACACCGGGGAGCTGTTTTTT. This rearrangement joins TRBV12-3 or TRBV12-4 to TRBJ2-2; D is undetermined. This CDR3 is 12 amino acids long. With 9 bases removed from V and 1 base from J, the gap between germline ends came to 6 bases.

This sequence joins TRBV4-2 and TRBJ1-4, with D possibly matching TRBD1 (5 bases). The CDR3 contains 17 residues. CDR1 LGHNA and CDR2 YNFKEQ come from the germline V gene. V shed 1 base and J shed 8 bases, with 20 bases lying between them. CDR3 DNA sequence: TGTGCCAGCAGCCAAGGGGGGGGGATCGGTTTTGGCGAAAAACTGTTTTTT. Its translation: CASSQGGGIGFGEKLFF.

The J gene is TRBJ2-7, the V gene TRBV5-1; TRBD1 might be the D (6 bases). V was trimmed by 4 bases and J by 4 bases, leaving 15 bases between them. This CDR3 is built from 14 residues. Per the germline V gene, CDR1 is SGHRS and CDR2 is YFSETQ. This CDR3 reads CASSKVQGSYEQYF. The DNA for the CDR3 is TGCGCCAGCAGCAAAGTACAGGGTTCGTACGAGCAGTACTTC.

As concerns this clone: A read error may produce the germline difference seen at one junction end. The chain employs TRBV6-5 and TRBJ1-5; perhaps TRBD1 as D (6 bases). The CDR3 spans 15 residues. Germline CDR1 reads MNHEY; CDR2 reads SVGAGI. CDR3 protein: CASSRGAGGNQPQHF. CDR3 nucleotides: TGTGCCAGCAGCCGAGGGGCGGGGGGCAACCAGCCCCAGCATTTT.

V and J are TRBV6-2 or TRBV6-3 and TRBJ2-5; 7 nucleotides align to TRBD1. This CDR3 has 15 residues. The trim removed 5 bases at V and 2 bases at J, leaving 8 bases unmatched. Germline assignment: CDR1 MNHEY and CDR2 SVGEGT. Here the CDR3 DNA reads TGTGCCAGCAGTCAACGGAGGACAGGTCAAGAGACCCAGTACTTC. This sequence encodes CASSQRRTGQETQYF.

This clone showed up just a few times. The rearrangement links TRBV2 to TRBJ1-1; D uncertain. This CDR3 has 12 residues. With 8 bases removed from V and 2 bases from J, the gap between germline ends came to 9 bases. Germline V gene sequence: CDR1 SNHLY, CDR2 FYNNEI. The DNA for the CDR3 is TGTGCCAGCCTACGGTATAACACTGAAGCTTTCTTT. It translates to CASLRYNTEAFF.

The chain joins TRBV18 to TRBJ2-1; 7 bases match TRBD1. The CDR3 length is 14 residues. The trim removed 3 bases at V and 6 bases at J, leaving 5 bases unmatched. Looked up from germline, CDR1 is KGHSH and CDR2 is LQKENI. CDR3 nucleotide sequence: TGTGCCAGCTCACCTGGGACAGCCCCCAATGAGCAGTTCTTC. Amino acids: CASSPGTAPNEQFF. Full variable domain (outside the CDR3, taken from reference TRBV18 and TRBJ2-1): NAGVMQNPRHLVRRRGQEARLRCSPMKGHSHVYWYRQLPEEGLKFMVYLQKENIIDESGMPKERFSAEFPKEGPSILRIQQVVRGDSAAYFCASSPGTAPNEQFFGPGTRLTVL.

V is TRBV9 and J is TRBJ2-3, with 8 bases lining up with TRBD2. With 3 bases clipped from V and 0 bases from J, the junction kept 3 bases outside the gene matches. From germline, CDR1 is SGDLS and CDR2 YYNGEE. There are 15 residues in the CDR3. The CDR3 sequence is CASSERGFSTDTQYF. Here the CDR3 DNA reads TGTGCCAGCAGCGAGCGGGGGTTTAGCACAGATACGCAGTATTTT.